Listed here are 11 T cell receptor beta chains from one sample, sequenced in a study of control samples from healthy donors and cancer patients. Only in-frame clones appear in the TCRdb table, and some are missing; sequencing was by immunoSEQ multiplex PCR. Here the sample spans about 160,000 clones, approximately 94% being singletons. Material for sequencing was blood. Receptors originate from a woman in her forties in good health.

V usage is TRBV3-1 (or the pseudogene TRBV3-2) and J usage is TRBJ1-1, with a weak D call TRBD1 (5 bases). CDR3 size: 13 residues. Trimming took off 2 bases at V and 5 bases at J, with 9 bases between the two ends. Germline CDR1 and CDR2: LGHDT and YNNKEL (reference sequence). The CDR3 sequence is CASSQSGGTEAFF. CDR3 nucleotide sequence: TGTGCCAGCAGCCAAAGCGGGGGAACTGAAGCTTTCTTT.

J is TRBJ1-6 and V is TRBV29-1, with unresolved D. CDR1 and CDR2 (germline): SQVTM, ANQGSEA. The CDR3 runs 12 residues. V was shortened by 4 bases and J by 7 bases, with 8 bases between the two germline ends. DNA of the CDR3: TGCAGCGTTGGTAACCCCAATTCACCCCTCCACTTT. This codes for CSVGNPNSPLHF.

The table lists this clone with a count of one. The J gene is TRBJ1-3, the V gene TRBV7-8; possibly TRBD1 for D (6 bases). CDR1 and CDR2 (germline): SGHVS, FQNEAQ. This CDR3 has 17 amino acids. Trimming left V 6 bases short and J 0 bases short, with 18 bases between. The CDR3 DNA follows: TGTGCCAGCAGTCCCAGGGGAAGAATAAGCTCTGGAAACACCATATATTTT. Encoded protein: CASSPRGRISSGNTIYF.

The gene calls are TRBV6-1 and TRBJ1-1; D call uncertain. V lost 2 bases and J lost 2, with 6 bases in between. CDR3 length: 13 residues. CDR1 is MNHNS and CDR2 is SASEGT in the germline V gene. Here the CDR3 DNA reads TGTGCCAGCAGTGAATGGACCAACACTGAAGCTTTCTTT. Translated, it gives CASSEWTNTEAFF.

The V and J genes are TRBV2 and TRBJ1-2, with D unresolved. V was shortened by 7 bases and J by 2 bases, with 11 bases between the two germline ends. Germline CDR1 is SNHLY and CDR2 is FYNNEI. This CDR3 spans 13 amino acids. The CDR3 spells CASTPEGNYGYTF. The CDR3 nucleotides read TGTGCCAGCACCCCAGAAGGGAACTATGGCTACACCTTC.

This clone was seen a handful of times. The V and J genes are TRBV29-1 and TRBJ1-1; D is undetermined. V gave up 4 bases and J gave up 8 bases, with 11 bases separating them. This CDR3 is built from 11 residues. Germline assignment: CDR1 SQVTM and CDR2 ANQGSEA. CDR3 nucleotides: TGCAGCGTTGGAGGGTTTAGCGAAGCTTTCTTT. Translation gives CSVGGFSEAFF.

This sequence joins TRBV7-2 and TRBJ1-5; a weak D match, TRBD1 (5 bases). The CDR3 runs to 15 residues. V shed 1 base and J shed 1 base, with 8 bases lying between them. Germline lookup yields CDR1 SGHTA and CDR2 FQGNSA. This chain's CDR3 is CASSLDGASNQPQHF. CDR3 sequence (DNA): TGTGCCAGCAGCTTAGACGGGGCGAGCAATCAGCCCCAGCATTTT.

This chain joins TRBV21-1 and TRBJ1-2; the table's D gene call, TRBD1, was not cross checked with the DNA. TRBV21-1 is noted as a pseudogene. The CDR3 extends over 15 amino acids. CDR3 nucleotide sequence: TGTGCCAGCAGCAAAGTAGACAGACCTAACTATGGCTACACCTTC. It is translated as CASSKVDRPNYGYTF.

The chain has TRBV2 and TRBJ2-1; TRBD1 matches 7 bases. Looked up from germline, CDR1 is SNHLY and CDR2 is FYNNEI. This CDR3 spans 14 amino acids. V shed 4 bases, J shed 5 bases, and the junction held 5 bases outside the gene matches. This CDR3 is CASSGGTDNNEQFF. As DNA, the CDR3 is TGTGCCAGCAGTGGGGGGACAGATAACAATGAGCAGTTCTTC.

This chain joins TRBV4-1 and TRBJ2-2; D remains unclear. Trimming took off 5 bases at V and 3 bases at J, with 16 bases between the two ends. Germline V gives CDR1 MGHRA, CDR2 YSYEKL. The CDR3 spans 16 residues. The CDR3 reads CASSVQWGYDTGELFF. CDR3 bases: TGCGCCAGCAGCGTTCAGTGGGGATACGACACCGGGGAGCTGTTTTTT.

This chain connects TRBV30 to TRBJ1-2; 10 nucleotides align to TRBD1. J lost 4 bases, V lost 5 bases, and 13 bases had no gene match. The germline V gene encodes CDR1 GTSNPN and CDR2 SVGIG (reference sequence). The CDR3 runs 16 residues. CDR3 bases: TGTGCCTGGGACCGGGACAGGGGTTATAGCCCCTATGGCTACACCTTC. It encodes CAWDRDRGYSPYGYTF.